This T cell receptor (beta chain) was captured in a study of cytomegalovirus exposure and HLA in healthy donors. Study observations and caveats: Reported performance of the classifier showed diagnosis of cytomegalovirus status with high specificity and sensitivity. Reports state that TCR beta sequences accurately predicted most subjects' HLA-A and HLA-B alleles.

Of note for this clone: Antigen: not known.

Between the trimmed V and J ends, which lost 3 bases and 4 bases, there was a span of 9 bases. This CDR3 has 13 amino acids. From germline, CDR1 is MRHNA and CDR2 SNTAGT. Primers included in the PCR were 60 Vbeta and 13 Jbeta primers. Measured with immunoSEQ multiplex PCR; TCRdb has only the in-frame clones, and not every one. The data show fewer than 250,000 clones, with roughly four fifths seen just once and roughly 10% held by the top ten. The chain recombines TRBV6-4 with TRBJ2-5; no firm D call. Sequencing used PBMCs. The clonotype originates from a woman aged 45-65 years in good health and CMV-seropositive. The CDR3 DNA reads TGTGCCAGCAGTGATCTACAGCCAGAGACCCAGTACTTC. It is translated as CASSDLQPETQYF.